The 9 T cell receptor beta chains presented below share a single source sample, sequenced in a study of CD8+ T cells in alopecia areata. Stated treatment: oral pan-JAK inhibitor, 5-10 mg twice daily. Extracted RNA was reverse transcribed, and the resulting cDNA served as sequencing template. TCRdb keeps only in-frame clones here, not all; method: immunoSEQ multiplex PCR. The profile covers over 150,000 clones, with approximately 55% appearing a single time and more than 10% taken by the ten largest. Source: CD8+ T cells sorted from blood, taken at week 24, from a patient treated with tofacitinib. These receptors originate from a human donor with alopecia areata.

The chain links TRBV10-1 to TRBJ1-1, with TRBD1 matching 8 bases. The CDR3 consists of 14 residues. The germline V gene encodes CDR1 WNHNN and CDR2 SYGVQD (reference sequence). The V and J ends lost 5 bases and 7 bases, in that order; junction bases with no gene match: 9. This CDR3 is CASSPGGENHEAFF. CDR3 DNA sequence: TGCGCCAGCAGTCCAGGGGGCGAGAATCATGAAGCTTTCTTT.

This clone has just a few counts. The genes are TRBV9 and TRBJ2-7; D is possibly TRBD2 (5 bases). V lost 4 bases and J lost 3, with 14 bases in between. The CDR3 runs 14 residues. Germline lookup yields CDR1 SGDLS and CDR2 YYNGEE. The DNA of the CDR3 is TGTGCCAGCAGCACCTATCATGGGAGCTACGAGCAGTACTTC. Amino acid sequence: CASSTYHGSYEQYF.

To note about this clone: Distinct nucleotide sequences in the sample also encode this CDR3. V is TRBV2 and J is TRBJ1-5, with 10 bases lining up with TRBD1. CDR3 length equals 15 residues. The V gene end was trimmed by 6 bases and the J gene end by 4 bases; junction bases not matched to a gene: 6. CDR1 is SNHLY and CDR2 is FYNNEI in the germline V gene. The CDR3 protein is CASSAAGQGNQPQHF. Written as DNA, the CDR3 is TGTGCCAGCAGCGCCGCGGGACAGGGGAATCAGCCCCAGCATTTT.

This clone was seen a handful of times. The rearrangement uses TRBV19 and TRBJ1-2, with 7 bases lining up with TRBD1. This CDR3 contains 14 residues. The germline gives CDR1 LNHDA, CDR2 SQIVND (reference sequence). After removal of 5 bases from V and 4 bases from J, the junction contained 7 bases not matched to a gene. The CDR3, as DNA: TGTGCCAGTAGTGACAGGGACTCTTTCTATGGCTACACCTTC. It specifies CASSDRDSFYGYTF.

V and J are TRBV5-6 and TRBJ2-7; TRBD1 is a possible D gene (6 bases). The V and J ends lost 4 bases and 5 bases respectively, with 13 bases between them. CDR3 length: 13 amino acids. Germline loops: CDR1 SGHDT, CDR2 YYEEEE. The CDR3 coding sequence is TGTGCCAGCAGCCCTACAGGGTTGGACGAGCAGTACTTC. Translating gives CASSPTGLDEQYF.

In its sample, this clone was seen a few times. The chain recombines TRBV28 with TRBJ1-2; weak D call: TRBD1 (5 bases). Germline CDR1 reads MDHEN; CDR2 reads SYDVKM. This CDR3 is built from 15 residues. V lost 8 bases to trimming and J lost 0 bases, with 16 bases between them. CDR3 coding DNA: TGTGCCAGCTTTTCGTTGGGACTAGCTAACTATGGCTACACCTTC. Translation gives CASFSLGLANYGYTF.

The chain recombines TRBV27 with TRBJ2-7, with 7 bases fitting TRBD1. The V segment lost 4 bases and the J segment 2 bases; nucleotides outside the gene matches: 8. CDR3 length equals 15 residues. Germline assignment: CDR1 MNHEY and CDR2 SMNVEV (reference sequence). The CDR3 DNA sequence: TGTGCCAGCAGTTCCCCCGGGACAGCCACCTACGAGCAGTACTTC. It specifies CASSSPGTATYEQYF.

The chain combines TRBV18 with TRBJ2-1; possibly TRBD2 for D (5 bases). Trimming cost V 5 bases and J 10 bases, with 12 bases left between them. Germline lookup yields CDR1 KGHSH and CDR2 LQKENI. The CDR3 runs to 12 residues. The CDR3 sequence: CASSTGIREQFF. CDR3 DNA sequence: TGTGCCAGCTCAACCGGGATCCGAGAGCAGTTCTTC.

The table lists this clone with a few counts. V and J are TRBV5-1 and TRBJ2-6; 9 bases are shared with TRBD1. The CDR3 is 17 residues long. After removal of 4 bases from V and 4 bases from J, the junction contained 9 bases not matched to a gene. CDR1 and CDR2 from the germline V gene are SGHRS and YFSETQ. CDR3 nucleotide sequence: TGCGCCAGCAGCCCCTCATGGACAGGGGCCGGGGCCAACGTCCTGACTTTC. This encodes CASSPSWTGAGANVLTF.